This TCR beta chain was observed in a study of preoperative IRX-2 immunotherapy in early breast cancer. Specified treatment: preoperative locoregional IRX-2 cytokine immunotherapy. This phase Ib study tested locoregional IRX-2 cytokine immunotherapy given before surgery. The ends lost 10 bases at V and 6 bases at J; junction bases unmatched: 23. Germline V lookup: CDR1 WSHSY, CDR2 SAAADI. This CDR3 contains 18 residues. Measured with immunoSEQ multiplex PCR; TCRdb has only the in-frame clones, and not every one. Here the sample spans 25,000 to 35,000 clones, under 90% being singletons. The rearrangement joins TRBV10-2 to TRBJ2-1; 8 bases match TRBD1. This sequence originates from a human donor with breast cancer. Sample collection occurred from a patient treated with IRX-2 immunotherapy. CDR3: CAKKLHNIAGTGPNEQFF. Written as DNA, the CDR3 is TGCGCCAAGAAACTACACAACATCGCCGGGACAGGCCCCAATGAGCAGTTCTTC.